The clone carrying this T cell receptor beta chain showed up just a few times. The antigen remains undetermined. Isolation of CD4+ naive, central memory, regulatory and stem cell-like memory cells was achieved by sorting via CD45RO/CCR7/CD25/CD127/CD95/CD27. Germline values: CDR1 MNHNS, CDR2 SASEGT. The V end lost 3 bases, the J end lost 1 base, and 9 bases lay between the germline ends. This CDR3 spans 15 amino acids. Expressed TCRB transcripts got sequenced, as all isolated RNA was reverse transcribed. Average reads for naive, central memory and regulatory T cell samples were 3.5 million to 4.5 million. Using immunoSEQ multiplex PCR, the repertoire was profiled, and TCRdb retains in-frame clones only, with some absent. The table lists approximately 160,000 clones, over 7.5% of them singletons. This sample is part of a study of beta chain features in type 1 diabetes. Study outcomes and limitations: Type 1 diabetes patients had VDJ junctions that carried fewer insertions and more deletions. Shortening that was moderate but significant affected the TCRB CDR3s of Type 1 diabetes patients in all four CD4+ subsets.

Sequenced material: central memory CD4+ T cells from blood. The source is a woman aged 18-35 years in good health. The chain joins TRBV6-1 to TRBJ2-2, with D possibly matching TRBD2 (6 bases). The CDR3 DNA is TGTGCCAGCAGTGAGAGAGCGGGGAACACCGGGGAGCTGTTTTTT. Translated, it gives CASSERAGNTGELFF.